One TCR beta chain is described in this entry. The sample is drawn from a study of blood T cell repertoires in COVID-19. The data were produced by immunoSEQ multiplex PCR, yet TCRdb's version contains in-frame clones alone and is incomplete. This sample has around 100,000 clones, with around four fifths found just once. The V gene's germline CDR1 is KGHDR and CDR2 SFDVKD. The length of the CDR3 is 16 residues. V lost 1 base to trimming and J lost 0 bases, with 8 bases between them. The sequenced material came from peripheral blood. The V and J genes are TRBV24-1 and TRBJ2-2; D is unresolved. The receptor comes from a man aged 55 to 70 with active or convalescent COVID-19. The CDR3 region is CATSDFSGANTGELFF. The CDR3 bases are TGTGCCACCAGTGATTTTTCAGGTGCGAACACCGGGGAGCTGTTTTTT.